Following are 5 T cell receptor beta chains from one sample sequenced in a study of T cell responses to AZD1222 COVID-19 vaccine. Repertoires were generated with immunoSEQ multiplex PCR, while TCRdb's copy carries only in-frame clones and drops some. Among approximately 160,000 clones listed, approximately 94% were seen once. The material sequenced was peripheral blood, taken 28 days after the second AZD1222 dose. Source of these receptors: an adult who received the AZD1222 COVID-19 vaccine.

The CDR3 sequence is CASSLYGQDNSYNEQFF. The CDR3, as DNA: TGTGCCAGCAGTTTATATGGACAAGATAATTCCTACAATGAGCAGTTCTTC. The V call is TRBV27, the J call TRBJ2-1; possible D gene TRBD1, 5 bases. Germline lookup yields CDR1 MNHEY and CDR2 SMNVEV (reference sequence). The CDR3 has 17 residues. The V gene lost 1 base and the J gene lost 1 base, with 14 bases spanning the gap.

V and J are TRBV19 and TRBJ1-2, with D uncertain. The CDR3 is 15 amino acids. V lost 4 bases and J 0 bases, leaving 12 bases between the germline ends. Germline V gene data show CDR1 as LNHDA and CDR2 as SQIVND (reference sequence). The CDR3 DNA sequence: TGTGCCAGTAGTAAAAACTCCAGAGCTAACTATGGCTACACCTTC. Encoded protein: CASSKNSRANYGYTF. The full variable domain, its missing parts supplied by reference TRBV19 and TRBJ1-2, is DGGITQSPKYLFRKEGQNVTLSCEQNLNHDAMYWYRQDPGQGLRLIYYSQIVNDFQKGDIAEGYSVSREKKESFPLTVTSAQKNPTAFYLCASSKNSRANYGYTFGSGTRLTVV.

The genes are TRBV5-6 and TRBJ2-7, with D perhaps matching TRBD1 or TRBD2 (6 bases each). Trimming removed 6 bases at V and 6 bases at J, with 13 bases between. The germline CDR1 and CDR2 sequences are SGHDT and YYEEEE. CDR3 length equals 12 residues. CDR3 loop: CASNPKGGEQYF. The CDR3 DNA is TGTGCCAGCAACCCAAAGGGGGGCGAGCAGTACTTC.

V and J are TRBV30 and TRBJ1-4, with 8 bases lining up with TRBD1. This CDR3 is built from 18 residues. The ends lost 3 bases at V and 8 bases at J; junction bases unmatched: 20. Looked up from germline, CDR1 is GTSNPN and CDR2 is SVGIG (reference sequence). The CDR3 sequence: CAWSDAVLRDRRREKLFF. The DNA for the CDR3 is TGTGCCTGGAGCGACGCCGTACTCCGGGACAGGAGGAGGGAAAAACTGTTTTTT.

The J gene is TRBJ1-1, the V gene TRBV5-5; weak D call: TRBD1 (5 bases). With 4 bases removed from V and 1 base from J, the gap between germline ends came to 14 bases. Germline lookup yields CDR1 SGHKS and CDR2 YYEKEE (reference sequence). CDR3 length: 15 amino acids. This CDR3 reads CASSPGSRANTEAFF. The CDR3 bases are TGTGCCAGCAGCCCGGGGAGCAGGGCGAACACTGAAGCTTTCTTT. The full variable domain, in which reference TRBV5-5 and TRBJ1-1 provide the parts outside the CDR3, is DAGVTQSPTHLIKTRGQQVTLRCSPISGHKSVSWYQQVLGQGPQFIFQYYEKEERGRGNFPDRFSARQFPNYSSELNVNALLLGDSALYLCASSPGSRANTEAFFGQGTRLTVV.